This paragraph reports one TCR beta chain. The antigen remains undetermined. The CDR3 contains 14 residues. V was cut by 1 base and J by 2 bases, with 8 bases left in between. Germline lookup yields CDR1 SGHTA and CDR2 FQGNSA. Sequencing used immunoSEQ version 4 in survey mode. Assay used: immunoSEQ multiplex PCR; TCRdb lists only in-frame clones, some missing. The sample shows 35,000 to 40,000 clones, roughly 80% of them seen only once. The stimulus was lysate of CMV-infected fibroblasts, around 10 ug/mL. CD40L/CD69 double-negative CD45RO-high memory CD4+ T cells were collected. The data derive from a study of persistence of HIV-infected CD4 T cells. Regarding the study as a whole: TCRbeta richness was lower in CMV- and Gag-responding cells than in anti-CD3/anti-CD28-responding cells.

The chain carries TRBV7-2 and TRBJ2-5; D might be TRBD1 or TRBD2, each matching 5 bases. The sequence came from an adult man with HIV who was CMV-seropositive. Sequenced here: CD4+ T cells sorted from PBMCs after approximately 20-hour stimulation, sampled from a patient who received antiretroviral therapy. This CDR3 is CASSLGWGQETQYF. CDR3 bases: TGTGCCAGCAGCTTAGGATGGGGGCAAGAGACCCAGTACTTC. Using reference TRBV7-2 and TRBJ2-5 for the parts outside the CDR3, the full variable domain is GAGVSQSPSNKVTEKGKDVELRCDPISGHTALYWYRQSLGQGLEFLIYFQGNSAPDKSGLPSDRFSAERTGGSVSTLTIQRTQQEDSAVYLCASSLGWGQETQYFGPGTRLLVL.